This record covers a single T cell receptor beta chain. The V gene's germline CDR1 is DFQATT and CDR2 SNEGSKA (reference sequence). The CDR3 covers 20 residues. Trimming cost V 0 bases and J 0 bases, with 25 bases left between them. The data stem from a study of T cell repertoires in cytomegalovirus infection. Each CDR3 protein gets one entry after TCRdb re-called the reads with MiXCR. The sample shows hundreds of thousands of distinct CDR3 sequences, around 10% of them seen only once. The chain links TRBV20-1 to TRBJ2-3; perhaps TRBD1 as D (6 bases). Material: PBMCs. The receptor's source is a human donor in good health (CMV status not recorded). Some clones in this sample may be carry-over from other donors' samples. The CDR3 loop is CSARDIGGTGPGPSTDTQYF. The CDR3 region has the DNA TGCAGTGCTAGAGATATAGGGGGAACCGGGCCGGGACCCAGCACAGATACGCAGTATTTT.